This T cell receptor beta chain was recorded in a study of blood T cells in healthy people across ages. The wider study: Capture by template switching was about one barcoded beta molecule per two T cells.

CDR3 size: 17 residues. Per the germline V gene, CDR1 is LGHNA and CDR2 is YSLEER. V lost 1 base and J lost 5, with 18 bases in between. Combining a sample-barcoded 5' primer with a J-beta primer mix, a second PCR ran for about 7 to 11 cycles. TCRdb ran MiXCR on the 5' RACE reads and lists one entry per CDR3 protein. The profile shows 650,000 to 700,000 distinct CDR3 sequences, about 50% of them singletons. This clonotype was obtained from a woman aged 80 or over in good health. Material for sequencing was blood. The chain carries TRBV4-3 and TRBJ2-1; the D gene is possibly TRBD1 (5 bases). The CDR3 is CASSQGGRGRVHNEQFF. CDR3 coding DNA: TGCGCCAGCAGCCAAGGAGGAAGGGGCCGGGTTCACAATGAGCAGTTCTTC.